The 24 T cell receptor beta chains in this list originate from one sample, sequenced in a study of T cells in pancreatic ductal adenocarcinoma. TCRdb keeps only in-frame clones here, not all; method: immunoSEQ multiplex PCR. The sample yields roughly 100,000 clones, 90% to 95% seen once. The selected patients with pancreatic ductal adenocarcinoma had surgery but no neoadjuvant therapy. Sequenced: PBMCs. These receptors were collected from a human donor with pancreatic ductal adenocarcinoma.

The chain has TRBV7-2 and TRBJ2-7; TRBD2 is a possible D gene (6 bases). Germline assignment: CDR1 SGHTA and CDR2 FQGNSA. The CDR3 spans 15 residues. The V gene lost 5 bases and the J gene lost 1 base, with 15 bases spanning the gap. CDR3 nucleotide sequence: TGTGCCAGCAGCCTGACTAGTTTGGGGTCCTACGAGCAGTACTTC. Translating it yields CASSLTSLGSYEQYF.

In this sample, this clone turned up once. The CDR3 reads CASSGDTTDTQYF. The CDR3 region has the DNA TGTGCCAGCTCAGGGGACACCACAGATACGCAGTATTTT. The chain joins TRBV18 to TRBJ2-3; the D gene is possibly TRBD1 (6 bases). CDR1 is KGHSH and CDR2 is LQKENI in the germline V gene. The CDR3 extends over 13 amino acids. The V and J ends lost 5 bases and 2 bases respectively, with 8 bases between them. The full variable domain, its missing parts supplied by reference TRBV18 and TRBJ2-3, is NAGVMQNPRHLVRRRGQEARLRCSPMKGHSHVYWYRQLPEEGLKFMVYLQKENIIDESGMPKERFSAEFPKEGPSILRIQQVVRGDSAAYFCASSGDTTDTQYFGPGTRLTVL.

The chain links TRBV15 to TRBJ2-2; the D gene is possibly TRBD1 (6 bases). The ends were cut back, 1 base at V and 6 bases at J, with 12 bases in the middle. Germline V gene sequence: CDR1 LNHNV, CDR2 YYDKDF (reference sequence). This CDR3 has 15 residues. CDR3 loop: CATSRVPRGAGELFF. In DNA, the CDR3 is TGTGCCACCAGCAGAGTCCCCAGGGGCGCCGGGGAGCTGTTTTTT. The full variable domain, with the rest looked up from reference TRBV15 and TRBJ2-2, is DAMVIQNPRYQVTQFGKPVTLSCSQTLNHNVMYWYQQKSSQAPKLLFHYYDKDFNNEADTPDNFQSRRPNTSFCFLDIRSPGLGDTAMYLCATSRVPRGAGELFFGEGSRLTVL.

The chain couples TRBV2 to TRBJ2-2; the D is unclear. V was clipped by 0 bases and J by 6 bases, with 8 bases between them. The CDR3 covers 14 residues. Per the germline V gene, CDR1 is SNHLY and CDR2 is FYNNEI. The CDR3 loop is CASSEAIQAGELFF. The CDR3 region has the DNA TGTGCCAGCAGTGAAGCCATTCAGGCCGGGGAGCTGTTTTTT.

The chain links TRBV5-4 to TRBJ2-7; 8 nucleotides agree with TRBD1. The ends lost 0 bases at V and 3 bases at J; junction bases unmatched: 8. The CDR3 has 16 residues. CDR1 is SGHNT and CDR2 is YYREEE in the germline V gene (reference sequence). CDR3 protein: CASSLGQPGQGYEQYF. The CDR3 nucleotides are TGTGCCAGCAGCTTGGGACAGCCTGGACAGGGCTACGAGCAGTACTTC.

This chain connects TRBV30 to TRBJ2-3; 7 nucleotides line up with TRBD2. The germline gives CDR1 GTSNPN, CDR2 SVGIG (reference sequence). This CDR3 is built from 14 residues. The CDR3 region has the DNA TGTGCATCCAAGGCGGGAGTTGGCACAGATACGCAGTATTTT. This encodes CASKAGVGTDTQYF. Combining the CDR3 with reference TRBV30 and TRBJ2-3 gives the whole variable domain SQTIHQWPATLVQPVGSPLSLECTVEGTSNPNLYWYRQAAGRGLQLLFYSVGIGQISSEVPQNLSASRPQDRQFILSSKKLLLSDSGFYLCASKAGVGTDTQYFGPGTRLTVL.

The V gene is TRBV29-1, the J gene TRBJ2-7; TRBD2 agrees at 7 bases. CDR1 is SQVTM, CDR2 ANQGSEA, per germline. The ends lost 4 bases at V and 3 bases at J; junction bases unmatched: 6. The CDR3 is 13 amino acids. The CDR3 loop is CSVVGGINYEQYF. CDR3 DNA: TGCAGCGTTGTGGGGGGGATAAACTACGAGCAGTACTTC.

The V gene is TRBV6-1, the J gene TRBJ2-1, with D maybe TRBD2 (6 bases). Trimming pared 8 bases from V and 7 bases from J, leaving 18 bases between. The CDR3 has 14 residues. Per the germline V gene, CDR1 is MNHNS and CDR2 is SASEGT. The CDR3 is CASGRGLALNEQFF. In DNA, the CDR3 is TGTGCCAGCGGCCGGGGGTTGGCTTTGAATGAGCAGTTCTTC.

The rearrangement joins TRBV19 to TRBJ2-5; 7 bases fit TRBD2. With 1 base clipped from V and 4 bases from J, the junction kept 6 bases outside the gene matches. CDR1 is LNHDA and CDR2 is SQIVND in the germline V gene (reference sequence). This CDR3 spans 15 amino acids. Here the CDR3 reads CASSIGAGAGETQYF. Written as DNA, the CDR3 is TGTGCCAGTAGTATAGGGGCGGGAGCTGGAGAGACCCAGTACTTC.

This rearrangement joins TRBV10-3 to TRBJ1-2, with 7 bases fitting TRBD1. With 3 bases clipped from V and 4 bases from J, the junction kept 5 bases outside the gene matches. The V gene's germline CDR1 is ENHRY and CDR2 SYGVKD. The CDR3 is made up of 14 amino acids. The CDR3 nucleotides are TGTGCCATCAGTGAACCCGACAGGGCCTATGGCTACACCTTC. Its translation: CAISEPDRAYGYTF.

The chain links TRBV7-5 to TRBJ1-1; TRBD1 is taken as the D call from the table, unchecked against the DNA. TRBV7-5 is noted as a pseudogene. This CDR3 contains 18 residues. CDR3 coding DNA: TGTGTCAGAAGCTCATCCGGGACAGGGCTGCCCTTGAACACTGAAGCTTTCTTT. Translated: CVRSSSGTGLPLNTEAFF.

V and J are TRBV5-6 and TRBJ2-1; tentatively, D is TRBD2 (5 bases). Trimming removed 5 bases from V and 2 bases from J, with 11 bases in between. Germline V gene data show CDR1 as SGHDT and CDR2 as YYEEEE. The CDR3 extends over 14 amino acids. CDR3: CASSLGSAYNEQFF. CDR3 DNA sequence: TGTGCCAGCAGTCTGGGTAGCGCCTACAATGAGCAGTTCTTC.

The J gene is TRBJ1-2, the V gene TRBV4-2; D remains unclear. Germline V gene lookup returns CDR1 LGHNA and CDR2 YNFKEQ. V was pared by 6 bases and J by 4 bases, with 15 bases between. CDR3 size: 14 residues. The CDR3 bases are TGTGCCAGCAGGTTTATCGGCAGGCGCTATGGCTACACCTTC. It codes for CASRFIGRRYGYTF.

V and J are TRBV4-2 and TRBJ2-7, with 8 bases that match TRBD1. CDR1 is LGHNA, CDR2 YNFKEQ, per germline. This CDR3 is built from 15 residues. J was trimmed by 0 bases and V by 1 base; bases with no gene match: 2. CDR3 DNA sequence: TGTGCCAGCAGCCAAGGGACAGGGCTCTCCTACGAGCAGTACTTC. Its protein product is CASSQGTGLSYEQYF.

The chain employs TRBV11-2 and TRBJ2-7, with D possibly TRBD2 on 6 matching bases. The germline V gene has CDR1 SGHAT and CDR2 FQNNGV. Trimming pared 5 bases from V and 0 bases from J, leaving 8 bases between. The CDR3 consists of 13 residues. The CDR3 is CASSPGDSYEQYF. CDR3 bases: TGTGCCAGCAGCCCGGGGGACTCCTACGAGCAGTACTTC.

The chain carries TRBV7-2 and TRBJ2-7; 8 bases are shared with TRBD2. The germline gives CDR1 SGHTA, CDR2 FQGNSA. The CDR3 spans 15 residues. V gave up 5 bases and J gave up 5 bases; unmatched junction bases: 11. CDR3 coding DNA: TGTGCCAGCAGCCGGGGGGGATGGGGGACCCACGAGCAGTACTTC. It is translated as CASSRGGWGTHEQYF.

The V gene is TRBV19, the J gene TRBJ1-3, with a possible D match to TRBD1 (5 bases). V was trimmed by 5 bases and J by 10 bases, leaving 15 bases between them. The CDR3 is 13 residues long. CDR1 is LNHDA, CDR2 SQIVND, per germline (reference sequence). The CDR3 bases are TGTGCCAGTAGTCCTACCCGACAGTCTACCATATATTTT. Translating it yields CASSPTRQSTIYF.

The genes are TRBV19 and TRBJ2-7; 8 nucleotides align to TRBD1. The germline V gene encodes CDR1 LNHDA and CDR2 SQIVND (reference sequence). The CDR3 has 13 residues. Unmatched junction bases numbered 11, after V lost 10 bases and J lost 6 bases. In nucleotides, the CDR3 is TGTGCCACGAAAGGACAGGGAACCCGCGAGCAGTACTTC. This codes for CATKGQGTREQYF.

This sequence joins TRBV19 and TRBJ1-2; 9 bases line up with TRBD1. This CDR3 spans 16 amino acids. V gave up 0 bases and J gave up 4 bases; unmatched junction bases: 6. Germline values: CDR1 LNHDA, CDR2 SQIVND (reference sequence). The CDR3 DNA reads TGTGCCAGTAGTATAGAACTACCGGGACAGGGCTATGGCTACACCTTC. Translation gives CASSIELPGQGYGYTF.

The V gene is TRBV2, the J gene TRBJ1-5; the match to TRBD1 covers 10 bases. The CDR3 runs to 15 residues. In germline, CDR1 is SNHLY, CDR2 FYNNEI. The trim removed 5 bases at V and 3 bases at J, leaving 4 bases unmatched. This CDR3 reads CASSLDRGYNQPQHF. CDR3 nucleotides: TGTGCCAGCAGTCTGGACAGGGGGTACAATCAGCCCCAGCATTTT.

V usage is TRBV28 and J usage is TRBJ2-7; 7 bases line up with TRBD1. Germline lookup yields CDR1 MDHEN and CDR2 SYDVKM. This CDR3 region has 13 residues. V gave up 7 bases and J gave up 2 bases; unmatched junction bases: 5. In DNA, the CDR3 is TGTGCCAGCAAGACAGGGCGTACCTACGAGCAGTACTTC. Translated: CASKTGRTYEQYF.

The V and J genes are TRBV30 and TRBJ2-1; D is possibly TRBD2 (6 bases). The CDR3 consists of 13 residues. Deletions cut 2 bases from V and 9 bases from J, with 14 bases between. Per germline, CDR1 GTSNPN and CDR2 SVGIG (reference sequence). The CDR3: CAWSPGGAGEQFF. CDR3 DNA sequence: TGTGCCTGGAGTCCCGGAGGGGCCGGTGAGCAGTTCTTC.

The V and J genes are TRBV27 and TRBJ2-4; possibly TRBD2 for D (7 bases). The CDR3 totals 17 residues. The ends were cut back, 5 bases at V and 1 base at J, with 18 bases in the middle. Looked up from germline, CDR1 is MNHEY and CDR2 is SMNVEV (reference sequence). The CDR3, as DNA: TGTGCCAGCAGTGGCCGGGGGGCGAGGTTGGCCAAAAACATTCAGTACTTC. Its translation is CASSGRGARLAKNIQYF.

This chain links TRBV29-1 with TRBJ2-3, with a weak D call TRBD2 (6 bases). The CDR3 is 12 amino acids. Looked up from germline, CDR1 is SQVTM and CDR2 is ANQGSEA. Trimming pared 7 bases from V and 6 bases from J, leaving 14 bases between. The CDR3 region has the DNA TGCAGCGCCAGAGGAGGGGTTGATACGCAGTATTTT. It specifies CSARGGVDTQYF.